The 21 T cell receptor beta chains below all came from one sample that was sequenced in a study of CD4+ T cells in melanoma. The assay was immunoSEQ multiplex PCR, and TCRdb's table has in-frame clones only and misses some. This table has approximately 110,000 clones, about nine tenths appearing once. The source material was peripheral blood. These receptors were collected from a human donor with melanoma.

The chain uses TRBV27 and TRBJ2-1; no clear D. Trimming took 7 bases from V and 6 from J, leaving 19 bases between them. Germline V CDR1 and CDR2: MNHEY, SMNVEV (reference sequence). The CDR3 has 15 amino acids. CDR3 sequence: CASKFLGSVRNEQFF. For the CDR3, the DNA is TGTGCCAGCAAGTTTTTAGGTTCGGTCCGCAATGAGCAGTTCTTC.

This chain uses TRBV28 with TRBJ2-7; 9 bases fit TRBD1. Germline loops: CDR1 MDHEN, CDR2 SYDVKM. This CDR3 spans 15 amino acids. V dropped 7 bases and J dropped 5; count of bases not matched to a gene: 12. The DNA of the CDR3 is TGTGCCAGCACCCTACCACAGGGGGCGCCGAACGAGCAGTACTTC. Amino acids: CASTLPQGAPNEQYF.

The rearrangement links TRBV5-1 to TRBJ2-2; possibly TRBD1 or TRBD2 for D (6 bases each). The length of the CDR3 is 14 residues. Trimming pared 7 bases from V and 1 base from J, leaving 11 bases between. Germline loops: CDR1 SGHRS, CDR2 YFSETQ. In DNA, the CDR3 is TGCGCCAGCTCGGGGGCTTGGAACACCGGGGAGCTGTTTTTT. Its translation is CASSGAWNTGELFF.

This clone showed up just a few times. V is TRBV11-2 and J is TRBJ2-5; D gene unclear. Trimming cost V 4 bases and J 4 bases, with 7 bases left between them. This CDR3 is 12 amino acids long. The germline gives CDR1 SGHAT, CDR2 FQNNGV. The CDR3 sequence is CASSSQRETQYF. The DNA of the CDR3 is TGTGCCAGCAGCTCTCAGCGAGAGACCCAGTACTTC.

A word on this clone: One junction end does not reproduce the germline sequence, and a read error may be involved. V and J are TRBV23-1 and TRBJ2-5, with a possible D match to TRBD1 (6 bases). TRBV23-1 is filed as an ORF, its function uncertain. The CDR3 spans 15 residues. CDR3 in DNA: TGCGCCAGCATAAACAGGGTGGTGGTACAAGAGGCCCAGTACTTC. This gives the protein CASINRVVVQEAQYF.

CDR3 residues: CASSLTAGQETQYF. As DNA, the CDR3 is TGTGCCAGCAGCCTAACCGCCGGCCAAGAGACCCAGTACTTC. This chain connects TRBV7-2 to TRBJ2-5; D not resolved. This CDR3 has 14 amino acids. Germline V gene data show CDR1 as SGHTA and CDR2 as FQGNSA. Trimming shortened V by 5 bases and J by 1 base, and 11 bases separated the two germline ends.

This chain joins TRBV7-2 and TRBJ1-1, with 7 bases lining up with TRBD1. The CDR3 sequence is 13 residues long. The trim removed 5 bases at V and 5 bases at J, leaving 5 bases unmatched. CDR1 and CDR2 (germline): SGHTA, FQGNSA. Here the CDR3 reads CASSPVQGTEAFF. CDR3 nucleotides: TGTGCCAGCAGCCCCGTACAGGGGACTGAAGCTTTCTTT.

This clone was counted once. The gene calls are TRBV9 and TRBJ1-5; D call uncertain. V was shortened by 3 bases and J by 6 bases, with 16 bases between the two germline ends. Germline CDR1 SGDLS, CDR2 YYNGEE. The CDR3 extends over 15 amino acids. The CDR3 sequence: CASSDGPGRGQPQHF. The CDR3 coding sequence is TGTGCCAGCAGCGACGGGCCCGGACGAGGTCAGCCCCAGCATTTT.

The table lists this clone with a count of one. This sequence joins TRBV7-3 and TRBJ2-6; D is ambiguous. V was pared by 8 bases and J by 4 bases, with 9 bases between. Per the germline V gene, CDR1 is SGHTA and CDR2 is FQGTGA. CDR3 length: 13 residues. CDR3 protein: CASSQLGANVLTF. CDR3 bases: TGTGCCAGCTCCCAATTGGGGGCCAACGTCCTGACTTTC.

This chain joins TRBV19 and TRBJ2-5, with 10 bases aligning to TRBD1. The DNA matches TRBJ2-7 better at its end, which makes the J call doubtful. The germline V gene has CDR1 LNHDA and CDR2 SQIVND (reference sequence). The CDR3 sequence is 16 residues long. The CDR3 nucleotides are TGTGCCAGTAGTAACCTAGGGGGGACAGGGGAAGTCGAGCAGTACTTC. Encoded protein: CASSNLGGTGEVEQYF.

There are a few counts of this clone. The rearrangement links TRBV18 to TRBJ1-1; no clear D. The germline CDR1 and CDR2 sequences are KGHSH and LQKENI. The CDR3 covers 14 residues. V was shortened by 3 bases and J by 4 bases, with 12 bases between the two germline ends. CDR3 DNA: TGTGCCAGCTCACCCACCAACACGGGCACTGAAGCTTTCTTT. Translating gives CASSPTNTGTEAFF.

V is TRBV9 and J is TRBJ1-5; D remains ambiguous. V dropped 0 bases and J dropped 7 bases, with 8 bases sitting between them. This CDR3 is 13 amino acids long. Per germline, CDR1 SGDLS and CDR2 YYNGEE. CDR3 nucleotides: TGTGCCAGCAGCGTAGATTTTGGACAGCCCCAGCATTTT. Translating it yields CASSVDFGQPQHF.

CDR3 region: CASSLGSYNEQFF. DNA of the CDR3: TGTGCCAGCAGTTTAGGTTCCTACAATGAGCAGTTCTTC. This chain connects TRBV28 to TRBJ2-1, with D hard to call. Germline V lookup: CDR1 MDHEN, CDR2 SYDVKM. The ends were cut back, 2 bases at V and 1 base at J, with 3 bases in the middle. CDR3 length equals 13 residues.

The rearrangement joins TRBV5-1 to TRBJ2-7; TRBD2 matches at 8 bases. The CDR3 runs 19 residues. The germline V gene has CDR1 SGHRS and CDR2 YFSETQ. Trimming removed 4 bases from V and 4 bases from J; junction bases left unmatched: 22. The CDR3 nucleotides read TGCGCCAGCAGCCCAAACGTAATTCGGAGCGGGAGAATTGAGTACGAGCAGTACTTC. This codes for CASSPNVIRSGRIEYEQYF.

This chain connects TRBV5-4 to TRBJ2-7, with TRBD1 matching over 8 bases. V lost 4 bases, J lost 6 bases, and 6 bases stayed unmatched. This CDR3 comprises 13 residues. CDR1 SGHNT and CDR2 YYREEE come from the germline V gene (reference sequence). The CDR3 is CASSRNDRGEQYF. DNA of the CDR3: TGTGCCAGCAGCCGGAATGACAGGGGCGAGCAGTACTTC.

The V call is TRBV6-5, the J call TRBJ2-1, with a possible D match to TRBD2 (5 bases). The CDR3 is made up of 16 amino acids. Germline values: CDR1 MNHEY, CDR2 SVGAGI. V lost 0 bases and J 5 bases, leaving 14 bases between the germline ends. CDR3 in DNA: TGTGCCAGCAGTTACTCTTCAGGAGGCTCAAACAATGAGCAGTTCTTC. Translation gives CASSYSSGGSNNEQFF.

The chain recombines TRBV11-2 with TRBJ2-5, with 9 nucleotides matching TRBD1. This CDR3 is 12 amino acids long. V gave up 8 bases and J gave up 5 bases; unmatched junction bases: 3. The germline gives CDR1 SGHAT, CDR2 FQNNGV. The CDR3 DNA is TGTGCCAGCGGGACAGGGTTGGAGACCCAGTACTTC. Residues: CASGTGLETQYF. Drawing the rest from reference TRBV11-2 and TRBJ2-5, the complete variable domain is EAGVAQSPRYKIIEKRQSVAFWCNPISGHATLYWYQQILGQGPKLLIQFQNNGVVDDSQLPKDRFSAERLKGVDSTLKIQPAKLEDSAVYLCASGTGLETQYFGPGTRLLVL.

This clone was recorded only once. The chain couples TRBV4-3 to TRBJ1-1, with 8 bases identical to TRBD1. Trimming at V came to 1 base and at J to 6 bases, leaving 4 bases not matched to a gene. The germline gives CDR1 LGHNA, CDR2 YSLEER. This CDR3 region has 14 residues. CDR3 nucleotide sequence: TGCGCCAGCAGCCAAGGGTCAGGGGGCCCTGAAGCTTTCTTT. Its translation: CASSQGSGGPEAFF.

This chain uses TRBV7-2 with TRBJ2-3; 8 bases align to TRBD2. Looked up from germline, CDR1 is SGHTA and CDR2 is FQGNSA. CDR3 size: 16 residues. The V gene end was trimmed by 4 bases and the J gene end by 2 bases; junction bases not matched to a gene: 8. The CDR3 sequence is CASSYRGGRSTDTQYF. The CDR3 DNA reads TGTGCCAGCAGCTACCGCGGGGGGAGGTCCACAGATACGCAGTATTTT.

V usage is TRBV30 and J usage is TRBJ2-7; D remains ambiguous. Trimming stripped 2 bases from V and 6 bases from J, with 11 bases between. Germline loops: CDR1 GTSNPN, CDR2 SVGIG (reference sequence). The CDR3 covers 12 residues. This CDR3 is CAWSPGPLEQYF. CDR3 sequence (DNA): TGTGCCTGGAGTCCCGGACCCCTCGAGCAGTACTTC.

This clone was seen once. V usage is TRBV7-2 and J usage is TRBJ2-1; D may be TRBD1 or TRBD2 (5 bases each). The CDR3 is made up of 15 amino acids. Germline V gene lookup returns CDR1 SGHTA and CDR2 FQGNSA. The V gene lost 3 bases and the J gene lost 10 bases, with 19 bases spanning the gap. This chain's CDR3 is CASSLDGTPSWEQFF. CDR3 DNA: TGTGCCAGCAGCTTGGACGGGACCCCTAGCTGGGAGCAGTTCTTC.